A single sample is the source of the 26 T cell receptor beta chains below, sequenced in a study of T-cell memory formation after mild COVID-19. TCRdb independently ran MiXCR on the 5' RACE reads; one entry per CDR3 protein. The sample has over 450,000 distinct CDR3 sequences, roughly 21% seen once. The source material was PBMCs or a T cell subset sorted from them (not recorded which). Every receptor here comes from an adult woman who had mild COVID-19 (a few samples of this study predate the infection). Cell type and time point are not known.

The CDR3 coding sequence is TGCAGCGTTTGGGGACCCGGGACAGGGGGAACAGATACGCAGTATTTT. Its translation: CSVWGPGTGGTDTQYF. The V gene is TRBV29-1, the J gene TRBJ2-3; 11 bases match TRBD1. With 5 bases clipped from V and 3 bases from J, the junction kept 10 bases outside the gene matches. The germline V gene has CDR1 SQVTM and CDR2 ANQGSEA. The CDR3 contains 16 residues.

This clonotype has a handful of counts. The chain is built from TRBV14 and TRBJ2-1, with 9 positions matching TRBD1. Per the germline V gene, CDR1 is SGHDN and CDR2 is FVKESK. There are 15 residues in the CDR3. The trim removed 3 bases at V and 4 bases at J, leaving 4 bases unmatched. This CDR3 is CASSQTGGIYNEQFF. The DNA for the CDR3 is TGTGCCAGCAGCCAGACAGGGGGTATATACAATGAGCAGTTCTTC.

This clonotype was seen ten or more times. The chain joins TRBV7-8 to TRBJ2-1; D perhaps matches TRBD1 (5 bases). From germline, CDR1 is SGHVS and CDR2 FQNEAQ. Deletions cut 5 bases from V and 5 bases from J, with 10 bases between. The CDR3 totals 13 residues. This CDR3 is CASSPTRDNEQFF. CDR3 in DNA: TGTGCCAGCAGCCCCACCAGGGACAATGAGCAGTTCTTC. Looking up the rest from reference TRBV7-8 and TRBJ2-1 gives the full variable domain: GAGVSQSPRYKVAKRGQDVALRCDPISGHVSLFWYQQALGQGPEFLTYFQNEAQLDKSGLPSDRFFAERPEGSVSTLKIQRTQQEDSAVYLCASSPTRDNEQFFGPGTRLTVL.

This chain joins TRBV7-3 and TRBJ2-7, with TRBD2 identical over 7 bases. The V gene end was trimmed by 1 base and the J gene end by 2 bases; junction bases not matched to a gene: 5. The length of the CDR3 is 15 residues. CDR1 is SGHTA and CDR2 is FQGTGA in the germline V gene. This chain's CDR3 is CASSLSRGRAYEQYF. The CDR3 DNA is TGTGCCAGCAGCTTAAGTCGGGGGAGGGCCTACGAGCAGTACTTC.

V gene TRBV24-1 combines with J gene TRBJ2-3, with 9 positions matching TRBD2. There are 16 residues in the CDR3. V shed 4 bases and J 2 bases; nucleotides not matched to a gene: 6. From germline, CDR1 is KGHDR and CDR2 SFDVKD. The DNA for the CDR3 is TGTGCCACCAGTGAGAAGATAGCGGGAGCCACAGATACGCAGTATTTT. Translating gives CATSEKIAGATDTQYF.

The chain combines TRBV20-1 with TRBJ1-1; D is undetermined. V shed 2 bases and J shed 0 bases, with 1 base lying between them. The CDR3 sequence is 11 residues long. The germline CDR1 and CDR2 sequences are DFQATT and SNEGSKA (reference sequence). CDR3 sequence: CSARMNTEAFF. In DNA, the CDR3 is TGCAGTGCTAGAATGAACACTGAAGCTTTCTTT.

The CDR3 DNA reads as TGTGCCACCAGCAGAGAAGAAGGGGTGAGGACTGAAGCTTTCTTT. This translates into CATSREEGVRTEAFF. This rearrangement joins TRBV15 to TRBJ1-1, with D perhaps matching TRBD1 (5 bases). The CDR3 is made up of 15 amino acids. In germline, CDR1 is LNHNV, CDR2 YYDKDF (reference sequence). V dropped 0 bases and J dropped 5 bases, with 13 bases sitting between them.

CDR3 DNA: TGTGCCAGCAGTGGGACTAGCGGTGCTCTACGGGGGCAGTACTTC. It specifies CASSGTSGALRGQYF. The chain employs TRBV12-3 or TRBV12-4 and TRBJ2-7, with 11 nucleotides matching TRBD2. This CDR3 is built from 15 residues. Trimming removed 5 bases from V and 9 bases from J; junction bases left unmatched: 12.

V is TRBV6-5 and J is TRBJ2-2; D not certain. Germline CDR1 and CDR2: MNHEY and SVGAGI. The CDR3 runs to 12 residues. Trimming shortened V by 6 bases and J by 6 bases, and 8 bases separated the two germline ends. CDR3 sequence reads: CASSPPPGELFF. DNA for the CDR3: TGTGCCAGCAGCCCCCCGCCCGGGGAGCTGTTTTTT.

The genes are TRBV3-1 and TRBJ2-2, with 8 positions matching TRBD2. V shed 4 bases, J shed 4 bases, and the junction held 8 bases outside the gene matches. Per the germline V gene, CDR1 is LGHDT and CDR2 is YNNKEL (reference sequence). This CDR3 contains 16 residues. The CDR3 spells CASSPGGSKVTGELFF. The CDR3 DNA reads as TGTGCCAGCAGCCCGGGAGGGTCCAAAGTCACCGGGGAGCTGTTTTTT.

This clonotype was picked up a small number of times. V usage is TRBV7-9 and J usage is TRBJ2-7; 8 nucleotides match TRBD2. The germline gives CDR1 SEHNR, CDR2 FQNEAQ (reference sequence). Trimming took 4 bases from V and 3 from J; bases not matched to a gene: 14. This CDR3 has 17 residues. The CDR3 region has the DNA TGTGCCAGCAGCTACACGCGGGATAGCGGGATAAGCTACGAGCAGTACTTC. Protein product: CASSYTRDSGISYEQYF.

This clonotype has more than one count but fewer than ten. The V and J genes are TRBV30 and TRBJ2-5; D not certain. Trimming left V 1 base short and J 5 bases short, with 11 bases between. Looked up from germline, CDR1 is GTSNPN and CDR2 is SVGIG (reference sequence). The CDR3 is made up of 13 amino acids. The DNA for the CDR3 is TGTGCCTGGAGTGGGTGGCGGACGGAGACCCAGTACTTC. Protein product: CAWSGWRTETQYF.

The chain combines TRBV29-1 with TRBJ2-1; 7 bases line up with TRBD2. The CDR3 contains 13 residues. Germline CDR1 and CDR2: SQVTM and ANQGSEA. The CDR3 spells CSAEGRVPYEQFF. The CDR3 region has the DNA TGCAGTGCCGAGGGGAGGGTGCCCTATGAGCAGTTCTTC.

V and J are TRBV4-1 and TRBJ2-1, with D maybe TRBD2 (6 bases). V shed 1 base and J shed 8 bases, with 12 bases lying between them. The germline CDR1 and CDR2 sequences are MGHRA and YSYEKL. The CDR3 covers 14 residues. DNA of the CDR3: TGCGCCAGCAGCCAAGGGTGGAGGGTTGATGAGCAGTTCTTC. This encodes CASSQGWRVDEQFF.

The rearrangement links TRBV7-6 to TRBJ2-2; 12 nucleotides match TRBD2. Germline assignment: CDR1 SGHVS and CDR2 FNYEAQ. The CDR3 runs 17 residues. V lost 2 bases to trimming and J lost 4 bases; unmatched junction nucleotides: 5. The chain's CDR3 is CASSLLLAGGLTGELFF. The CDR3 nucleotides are TGTGCCAGCAGCTTACTACTAGCGGGAGGACTCACCGGGGAGCTGTTTTTT.

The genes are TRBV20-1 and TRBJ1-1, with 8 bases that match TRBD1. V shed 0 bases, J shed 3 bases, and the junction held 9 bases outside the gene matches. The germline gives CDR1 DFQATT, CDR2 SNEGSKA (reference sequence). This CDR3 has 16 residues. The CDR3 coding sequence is TGCAGTGCTAGAGATAAGGCAGGGGGCTGGTACACTGAAGCTTTCTTT. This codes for CSARDKAGGWYTEAFF.

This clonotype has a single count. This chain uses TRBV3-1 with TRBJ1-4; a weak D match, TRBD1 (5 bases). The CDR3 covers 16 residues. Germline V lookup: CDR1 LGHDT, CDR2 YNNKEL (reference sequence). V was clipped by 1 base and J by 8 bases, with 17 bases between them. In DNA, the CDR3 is TGTGCCAGCAGCCAAGGAGGGACTTTCGGAGGAGAAAAACTGTTTTTT. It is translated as CASSQGGTFGGEKLFF.

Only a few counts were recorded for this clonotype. The CDR3 nucleotides are TGTGCCAGCAGTTCACACTCAGGGGTTCCGCTGGGCTACACCTTC. Protein: CASSSHSGVPLGYTF. The V gene is TRBV27, the J gene TRBJ1-2; D may be TRBD1 (6 bases). Germline V gene sequence: CDR1 MNHEY, CDR2 SMNVEV (reference sequence). V shed 4 bases and J shed 8 bases, with 20 bases lying between them. The CDR3 is 15 amino acids.

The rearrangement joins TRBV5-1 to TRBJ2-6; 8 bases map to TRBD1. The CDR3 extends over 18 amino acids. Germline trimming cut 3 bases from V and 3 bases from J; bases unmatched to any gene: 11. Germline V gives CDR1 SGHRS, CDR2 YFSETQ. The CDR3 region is CASSSPETRGLGANVLTF. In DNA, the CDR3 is TGCGCCAGCAGCTCCCCGGAGACCAGGGGGCTTGGGGCCAACGTCCTGACTTTC.

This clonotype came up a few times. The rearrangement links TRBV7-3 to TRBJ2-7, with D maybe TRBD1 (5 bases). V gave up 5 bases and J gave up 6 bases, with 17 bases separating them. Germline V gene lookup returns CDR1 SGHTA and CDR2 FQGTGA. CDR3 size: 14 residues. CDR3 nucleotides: TGTGCCAGCAGCCCAGGGAACCTAATTCCCGAGCAGTACTTC. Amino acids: CASSPGNLIPEQYF. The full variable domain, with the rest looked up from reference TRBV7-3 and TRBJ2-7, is GAGVSQTPSNKVTEKGKYVELRCDPISGHTALYWYRQSLGQGPEFLIYFQGTGAADDSGLPNDRFFAVRPEGSVSTLKIQRTERGDSAVYLCASSPGNLIPEQYFGPGTRLTVT.

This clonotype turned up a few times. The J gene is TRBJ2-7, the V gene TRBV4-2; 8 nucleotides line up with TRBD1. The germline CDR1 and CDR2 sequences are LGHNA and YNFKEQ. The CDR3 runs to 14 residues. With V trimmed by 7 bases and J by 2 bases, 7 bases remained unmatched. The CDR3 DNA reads TGTGCCAGCACCACCGACAGGGGACCCTACGAGCAGTACTTC. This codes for CASTTDRGPYEQYF.

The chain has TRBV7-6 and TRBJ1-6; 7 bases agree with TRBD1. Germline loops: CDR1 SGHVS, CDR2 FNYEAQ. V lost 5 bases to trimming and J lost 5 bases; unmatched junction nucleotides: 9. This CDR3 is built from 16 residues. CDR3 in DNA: TGTGCCAGCAGCGCTAGAATCGGGACAGATAATTCACCCCTCCACTTT. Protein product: CASSARIGTDNSPLHF.

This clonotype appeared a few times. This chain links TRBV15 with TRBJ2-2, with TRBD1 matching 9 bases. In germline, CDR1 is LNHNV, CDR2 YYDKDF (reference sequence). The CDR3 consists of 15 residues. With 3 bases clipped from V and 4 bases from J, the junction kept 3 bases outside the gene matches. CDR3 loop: CATSSADRGTGELFF. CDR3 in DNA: TGTGCCACCAGCAGCGCGGACAGGGGCACCGGGGAGCTGTTTTTT.

CDR3 DNA: TGTGCCAGCAGCTTGCGGGGGATCTCCTACGAGCAGTACTTC. This gives the protein CASSLRGISYEQYF. The genes are TRBV5-8 and TRBJ2-7; tentative D call: TRBD2 (6 bases). The CDR3 covers 14 residues. Germline CDR1 and CDR2: SGHTS and YDEGEE. V was trimmed by 1 base and J by 0 bases, leaving 8 bases between them. The full variable domain, in which reference TRBV5-8 and TRBJ2-7 provide the parts outside the CDR3, is EAGVTQSPTHLIKTRGQQATLRCSPISGHTSVYWYQQALGLGLQFLLWYDEGEERNRGNFPPRFSGRQFPNYSSELNVNALELEDSALYLCASSLRGISYEQYFGPGTRLTVT.

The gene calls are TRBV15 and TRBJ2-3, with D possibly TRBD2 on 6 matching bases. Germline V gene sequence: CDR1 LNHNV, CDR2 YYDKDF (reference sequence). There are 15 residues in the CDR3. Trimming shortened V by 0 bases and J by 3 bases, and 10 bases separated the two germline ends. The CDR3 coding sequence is TGTGCCACCAGCAGAGATGGGGGGAGTACAGATACGCAGTATTTT. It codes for CATSRDGGSTDTQYF. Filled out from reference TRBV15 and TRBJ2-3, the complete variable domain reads DAMVIQNPRYQVTQFGKPVTLSCSQTLNHNVMYWYQQKSSQAPKLLFHYYDKDFNNEADTPDNFQSRRPNTSFCFLDIRSPGLGDTAMYLCATSRDGGSTDTQYFGPGTRLTVL.

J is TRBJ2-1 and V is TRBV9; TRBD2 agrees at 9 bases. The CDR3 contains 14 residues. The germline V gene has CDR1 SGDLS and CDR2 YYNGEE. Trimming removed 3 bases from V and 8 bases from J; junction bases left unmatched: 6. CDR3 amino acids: CASSARTSVDEQFF. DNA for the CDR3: TGTGCCAGCAGCGCCCGGACTAGCGTAGATGAGCAGTTCTTC. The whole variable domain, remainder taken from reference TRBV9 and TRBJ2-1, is DSGVTQTPKHLITATGQRVTLRCSPRSGDLSVYWYQQSLDQGLQFLIQYYNGEERAKGNILERFSAQQFPDLHSELNLSSLELGDSALYFCASSARTSVDEQFFGPGTRLTVL.